This record looks at one TCR beta chain sequence and its context. Antigen unknown. PCR was performed a second time for 7 to 11 cycles using a sample-barcoded 5' primer and a J-beta primer mix. One entry per CDR3 protein results from TCRdb running MiXCR on the 5' RACE reads. The sample has hundreds of thousands of distinct CDR3 sequences, 62% seen once. This sample is part of a study of blood T cells in healthy people across ages. Study background: Per every two T cells, about one barcoded beta molecule was captured by template switching.

Trimming shortened V by 3 bases and J by 6 bases, and 6 bases separated the two germline ends. Germline CDR1 SGHTA, CDR2 FQGNSA. The CDR3 is 12 residues long. Overall study results and limits: CMV infection status of these donors was not known. Naive T cell percentage and TCR beta diversity correlated strongly.

Sequencing was done on a sample of blood. This clonotype was sampled from a man younger than 45 in good health. The chain joins TRBV7-2 to TRBJ2-1, with no clear D. The CDR3 here is CASSFSSNEQFF. CDR3 sequence (DNA): TGTGCCAGCAGCTTTTCTAGCAATGAGCAGTTCTTC.